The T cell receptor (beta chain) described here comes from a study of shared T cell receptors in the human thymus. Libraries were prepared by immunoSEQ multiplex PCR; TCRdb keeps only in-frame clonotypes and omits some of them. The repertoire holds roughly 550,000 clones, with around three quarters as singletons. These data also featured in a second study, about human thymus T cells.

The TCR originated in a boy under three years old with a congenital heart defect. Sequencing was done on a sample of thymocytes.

In DNA, the CDR3 is TGTGCCAGCAGTTATCCCGGGACTGGGGAGTTCTTC. Protein: CASSYPGTGEFF. The rearrangement links TRBV2 to TRBJ2-1, with a possible D match to TRBD2 (6 bases). CDR1 SNHLY and CDR2 FYNNEI come from the germline V gene. The CDR3 length is 12 residues. The V and J ends lost 5 bases and 14 bases respectively, with 16 bases between them. The full variable domain, rest sourced from reference TRBV2 and TRBJ2-1, is EPEVTQTPSHQVTQMGQEVILRCVPISNHLYFYWYRQILGQKVEFLVSFYNNEISEKSEIFDDQFSVERPDGSNFTLKIRSTKLEDSAMYFCASSYPGTGEFFGPGTRLTVL.